This T cell receptor beta chain emerged from a study of T-cell memory formation after mild COVID-19. V shed 4 bases, J shed 2 bases, and the junction held 3 bases outside the gene matches. This CDR3 has 14 amino acids. TCRdb used MiXCR to reprocess the 5' RACE reads, holding one entry per CDR3 protein. The sample carries about 200,000 distinct CDR3 sequences, 9.5% to 10% recorded once. This receptor was obtained from a man between 18 and 35 years old who had mild COVID-19 (a few samples of this study predate the infection). Cell type and time point are not known. V is TRBV12-3 or TRBV12-4 and J is TRBJ1-2, with TRBD1 matching 8 bases. The specimen sequenced was PBMCs or a T cell subset sorted from them (not recorded which). CDR3 protein: CASSWTGTNYGYTF. The DNA of the CDR3 is TGTGCCAGCAGTTGGACAGGGACCAACTATGGCTACACCTTC.